Listed below are T cell receptor beta chains from one sample, sequenced in a study of blood T cells in healthy people across ages. TCRdb re-derived calls from the 5' RACE reads in MiXCR, one entry per CDR3 protein. In the table there are about 640,000 distinct CDR3 sequences, 58% of which are singletons. Material: blood. The source is a man aged 60 to 69 in good health. The CDR3 runs from the conserved cysteine through the conserved F or W. D genes are given only for firm matches. For some rows the clone size is stated as once, few or many, or as a class when expanded; others skip it.

j_call | v_call | d_call | clone_size | cdr3_aa | cdr3_nt
TRBJ2-2 | TRBV28 | NA | NA | CASTCCLNTGELFF | TGTGCCAGCACCTGTTGCCTGAACACCGGGGAGCTGTTTTTT
TRBJ2-3 | TRBV6-5 | TRBD1 | NA | CASSARGQVDTQYF | TGTGCCAGCAGTGCCAGGGGGCAGGTAGATACGCAGTATTTT
TRBJ2-5 | TRBV18 | NA | NA | CASSPDLGGSETQYF | TGTGCCAGCTCACCGGACTTAGGAGGGTCAGAGACCCAGTACTTC
TRBJ1-4 | TRBV4-1 | NA | NA | CASSQDRGQLNEKLFF | TGCGCCAGCAGCCAAGATCGGGGGCAGCTTAATGAAAAACTGTTTTTT
TRBJ2-3 | TRBV20-1 | TRBD2 | NA | CSAGVQGGVGPDTQYF | TGCAGTGCTGGGGTCCAGGGAGGGGTTGGTCCGGATACGCAGTATTTT
TRBJ2-5 | TRBV6-5 | NA | few | CASSYSRTGTQYF | TGTGCCAGCAGTTACAGCCGCACGGGGACCCAGTACTTC
TRBJ1-6 | TRBV9 | NA | NA | CDSSQGSGSNSPLHF | TGTGACAGTAGCCAGGGGTCGGGCAGTAATTCACCCCTCCACTTT
TRBJ2-2 | TRBV20-1 | NA | NA | CSARASYTGGLFF | TGCAGTGCTAGGGCAAGCTACACCGGGGGGCTGTTTTTT
TRBJ2-1 | TRBV20-1 | TRBD2 | once | CSARDVASGGGSYNEQFF | TGCAGTGCTAGAGATGTGGCTAGCGGGGGGGGCTCCTACAATGAGCAGTTCTTC
TRBJ1-2 | TRBV5-6 | NA | NA | CASSFQWHGGYTF | TGTGCCAGCAGCTTTCAGTGGCACGGCGGCTACACCTTC
TRBJ2-1 | TRBV6-6 | NA | once | CASTISPDNGEQFF | TGTGCCAGCACTATAAGCCCGGATAATGGTGAGCAGTTCTTC
TRBJ2-7 | TRBV6-2/TRBV6-3 | NA | NA | CASSAGGEYEQYF | TGTGCCAGCAGTGCCGGGGGCGAGTACGAGCAGTACTTC
TRBJ2-6 | TRBV5-1 | NA | NA | CASSLGFGGTGQFSGANVLTF | TGCGCCAGCAGCTTGGGGTTCGGGGGGACAGGTCAATTCTCTGGGGCCAACGTCCTGACTTTC
TRBJ2-1 | TRBV27 | TRBD2 | NA | CASSLSGGPHNEQFF | TGTGCCAGCAGCCTTAGCGGGGGGCCGCACAATGAGCAGTTCTTC
TRBJ1-2 | TRBV20-1 | NA | NA | CSASNDRRNEGYTF | TGCAGTGCTTCCAACGACAGGAGGAATGAGGGCTACACCTTC
TRBJ2-5 | TRBV6-5 | NA | few | CASSGVTAAEETQYF | TGTGCCAGCAGTGGAGTAACGGCTGCAGAAGAGACCCAGTACTTC
TRBJ2-2 | TRBV28 | TRBD2 | NA | CASSFSGGLNTGELFF | TGTGCCAGCAGTTTTAGCGGGGGGCTGAACACCGGGGAGCTGTTTTTT
TRBJ2-3 | TRBV12-3/TRBV12-4 | NA | NA | CASSLWRVTDTQYF | TGTGCCAGCAGTTTATGGCGGGTTACAGATACGCAGTATTTT
TRBJ1-1 | TRBV5-1 | NA | NA | CASSGRGGGMNTEAFF | TGCGCCAGCAGCGGCCGAGGGGGGGGGATGAACACTGAAGCTTTCTTT
TRBJ2-3 | TRBV2 | NA | NA | CASHDSLTSTDTQYF | TGTGCCAGCCACGATTCCCTAACGAGCACAGATACGCAGTATTTT
TRBJ1-5 | TRBV20-1 | NA | NA | CSAIRFGNQPQHF | TGCAGTGCTATTAGGTTTGGCAATCAGCCCCAGCATTTT
TRBJ2-3 | TRBV3-1 | NA | NA | CASSRAGSPTDTQYF | TGTGCCAGCAGCCGCGCAGGGTCCCCTACAGATACGCAGTATTTT
TRBJ2-1 | TRBV5-1 | NA | NA | CASSLMLSYNEQFF | TGCGCCAGCAGCTTGATGTTGTCCTACAATGAGCAGTTCTTC
TRBJ2-3 | TRBV5-1 | TRBD2 | NA | CASVAVAGDTDTQYF | TGCGCCAGCGTCGCAGTAGCGGGGGACACAGATACGCAGTATTTT
TRBJ2-7 | TRBV12-3/TRBV12-4 | NA | few | CASSSLGITYEQYF | TGTGCCAGCAGTAGCCTAGGGATCACCTACGAGCAGTACTTC
TRBJ1-2 | TRBV12-3/TRBV12-4 | TRBD1 | NA | CASRTGTGVYGYTF | TGTGCCAGCAGGACCGGGACAGGGGTCTATGGCTACACCTTC
TRBJ1-1 | TRBV7-9 | NA | NA | CASSSSEGVSTEAFF | TGTGCCAGCAGCTCATCAGAGGGGGTCTCCACTGAAGCTTTCTTT
TRBJ2-1 | TRBV6-1 | NA | NA | CASRETFGMKQFF | TGTGCCAGCAGGGAGACCTTTGGCATGAAGCAGTTCTTC
TRBJ1-5 | TRBV4-1 | NA | NA | CASSQERVGQPQHF | TGCGCCAGCAGCCAAGAGAGGGTAGGGCAGCCCCAGCATTTT
TRBJ2-1 | TRBV15 | NA | NA | CATSRDLGSNNEQFF | TGTGCCACCAGCAGAGATCTGGGCAGCAACAACGAGCAGTTCTTC
TRBJ1-2 | TRBV7-6 | TRBD1 | NA | CASSPVQGNGGYTF | TGTGCCAGCAGCCCAGTACAGGGGAATGGCGGCTACACCTTC
TRBJ1-2 | TRBV28 | TRBD1 | NA | CASNRDRGRNTF | TGTGCCAGCAACCGGGACAGGGGGCGGAACACCTTC
TRBJ2-1 | TRBV5-1 | TRBD2 | NA | CASSATSGEETQFF | TGCGCCAGCAGCGCGACTAGCGGGGAAGAGACCCAGTTCTTC
TRBJ1-5 | TRBV20-1 | TRBD1 | NA | CSASTDRVGNQPQHF | TGCAGTGCTAGCACGGACAGGGTAGGCAATCAGCCCCAGCATTTT
TRBJ2-1 | TRBV12-3/TRBV12-4 | NA | few | CASSPNREYNEQFF | TGTGCCAGCAGTCCGAACCGGGAGTACAATGAGCAGTTCTTC
TRBJ1-2 | TRBV9 | TRBD1 | NA | CASSVDRGEAGYTF | TGTGCCAGCAGCGTAGACAGGGGAGAGGCTGGCTACACCTTC
TRBJ2-7 | TRBV29-1 | TRBD1 | many | CSVLGQGYEQYF | TGCAGCGTTCTCGGACAGGGCTACGAGCAGTACTTC
TRBJ2-2 | TRBV11-2 | NA | NA | CASSSRVFTGELFF | TGTGCCAGCAGCAGCAGGGTTTTCACCGGGGAGCTGTTTTTT
TRBJ2-5 | TRBV10-2 | TRBD2 | NA | CASSESGGYQETQYF | TGCGCCAGCAGTGAGTCGGGGGGGTACCAAGAGACCCAGTACTTC
TRBJ2-3 | TRBV4-2 | NA | NA | CASSPNRDGNTDTQYF | TGTGCCAGCAGCCCGAACCGGGACGGGAACACAGATACGCAGTATTTT
TRBJ2-1 | TRBV2 | NA | NA | CASSESRVSVNNEQFF | TGTGCCAGCAGTGAATCGCGTGTGTCAGTCAACAATGAGCAGTTCTTC
TRBJ2-4 | TRBV5-1 | NA | NA | CASSLGEWAKNIQYF | TGCGCCAGCAGCTTGGGGGAATGGGCCAAAAACATTCAGTACTTC
TRBJ2-1 | TRBV24-1 | NA | NA | CATSPYTGSSLYNEQFF | TGTGCCACCAGTCCGTATACAGGGAGTTCCCTTTACAATGAGCAGTTCTTC
TRBJ2-5 | TRBV11-2 | NA | few | CASSRAGIQETQYF | TGTGCCAGCAGCCGGGCGGGTATCCAAGAGACCCAGTACTTC
TRBJ2-5 | TRBV20-1 | NA | NA | CSAQRDSVETQYF | TGCAGTGCGCAGCGGGACAGCGTAGAGACCCAGTACTTC
TRBJ2-5 | TRBV20-1 | NA | NA | CSAGTVEETQYF | TGCAGTGCGGGGACGGTGGAGGAGACCCAGTACTTC
TRBJ2-5 | TRBV11-2 | TRBD1 | NA | CASSVGYRGETQYF | TGTGCCAGCAGCGTAGGATACAGGGGAGAGACCCAGTACTTC
TRBJ2-3 | TRBV20-1 | TRBD2 | NA | CSAPIRTSGTDTQYF | TGCAGTGCTCCCATTCGGACTAGCGGCACAGATACGCAGTATTTT
TRBJ2-1 | TRBV7-9 | TRBD2 | NA | CAGSFTGTSVRSYNEQFF | TGTGCCGGCAGCTTTACCGGGACTAGCGTCCGCTCCTACAATGAGCAGTTCTTC
TRBJ1-6 | TRBV5-1 | NA | NA | CASSPTDYNSPLHF | TGCGCCAGCAGCCCTACAGATTATAATTCACCCCTCCACTTT
TRBJ1-2 | TRBV12-3/TRBV12-4 | NA | few | CASAREGYGYTF | TGTGCCAGCGCCAGAGAAGGCTATGGCTACACCTTC
TRBJ2-5 | TRBV29-1 | TRBD2 | NA | CSGGALGTTEETQYF | TGCAGCGGGGGCGCTCTTGGGACTACGGAAGAGACCCAGTACTTC
TRBJ2-5 | TRBV14 | NA | NA | CASSQDLWGEQYF | TGTGCCAGCAGCCAAGATCTCTGGGGGGAGCAGTACTTC
TRBJ1-5 | TRBV2 | NA | NA | CASSERGVNNQPQHF | TGTGCCAGCAGTGAAAGAGGGGTGAACAATCAGCCCCAGCATTTT
TRBJ2-1 | TRBV11-3 | NA | NA | CVRWGGLDNEQFF | TGTGTGAGATGGGGGGGCTTGGACAATGAGCAGTTCTTC
TRBJ2-4 | TRBV29-1 | TRBD2 | few | CSVGGAKNIQYF | TGCAGCGTCGGGGGGGCCAAAAACATTCAGTACTTC
TRBJ2-1 | TRBV28 | NA | NA | CASSIFRGYNEQFF | TGTGCCAGCAGTATATTCCGGGGGTACAATGAGCAGTTCTTC
TRBJ2-1 | TRBV11-2 | TRBD2 | NA | CASSLAGLAANEQFF | TGTGCCAGCAGCTTAGCTGGACTAGCGGCCAATGAGCAGTTCTTC
TRBJ2-1 | TRBV29-1 | NA | NA | CSVTGFSYNEQFF | TGCAGCGTGACGGGATTCTCCTACAATGAGCAGTTCTTC
TRBJ1-5 | TRBV10-2 | NA | NA | CASSESGMSNQPQHF | TGCGCCAGCAGTGAGTCAGGGATGAGCAATCAGCCCCAGCATTTT